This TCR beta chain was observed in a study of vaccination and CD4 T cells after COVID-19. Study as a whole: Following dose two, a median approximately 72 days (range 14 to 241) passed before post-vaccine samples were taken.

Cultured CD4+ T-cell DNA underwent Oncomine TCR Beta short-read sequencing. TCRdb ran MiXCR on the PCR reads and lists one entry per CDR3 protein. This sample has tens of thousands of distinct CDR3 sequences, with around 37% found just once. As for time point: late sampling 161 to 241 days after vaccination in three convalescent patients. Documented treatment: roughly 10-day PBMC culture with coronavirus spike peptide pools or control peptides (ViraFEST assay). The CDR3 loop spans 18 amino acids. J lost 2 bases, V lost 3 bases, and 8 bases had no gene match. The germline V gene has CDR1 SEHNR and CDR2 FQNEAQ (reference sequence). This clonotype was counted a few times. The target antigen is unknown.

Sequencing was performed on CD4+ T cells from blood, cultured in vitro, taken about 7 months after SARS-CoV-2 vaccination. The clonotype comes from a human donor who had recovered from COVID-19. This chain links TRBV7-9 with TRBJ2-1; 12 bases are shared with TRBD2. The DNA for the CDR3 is TGTGCCAGCAGCTTCTCTCAGACTAGCGGGAGTACCTACAATGAGCAGTTCTTC. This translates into CASSFSQTSGSTYNEQFF.